Below, one T cell receptor beta chain is given with its context. CDR1 and CDR2 (germline): MDHEN, SYDVKM. The V end was cut by 5 bases, the J end by 2 bases, with 11 bases between. The CDR3 sequence is 14 residues long. The sample belongs to a study of siplizumab effects on memory and regulatory T cells. The protocol was immunoSEQ multiplex PCR, while the TCRdb copy is restricted to in-frame clones and leaves out a portion. There are 50,000 to 70,000 clones in the sample; 95% to 98% occur only once, and 0.095% lies in the top ten. Sequencing was done on a sample of naive CD8+ T cells sorted from blood. The rearrangement uses TRBV28 and TRBJ2-3, with D unresolved. This receptor was obtained from a human donor in good health. CDR3 sequence: CASSQPRVTDTQYF. As DNA, the CDR3 is TGTGCCAGCAGTCAACCCCGGGTCACAGATACGCAGTATTTT.